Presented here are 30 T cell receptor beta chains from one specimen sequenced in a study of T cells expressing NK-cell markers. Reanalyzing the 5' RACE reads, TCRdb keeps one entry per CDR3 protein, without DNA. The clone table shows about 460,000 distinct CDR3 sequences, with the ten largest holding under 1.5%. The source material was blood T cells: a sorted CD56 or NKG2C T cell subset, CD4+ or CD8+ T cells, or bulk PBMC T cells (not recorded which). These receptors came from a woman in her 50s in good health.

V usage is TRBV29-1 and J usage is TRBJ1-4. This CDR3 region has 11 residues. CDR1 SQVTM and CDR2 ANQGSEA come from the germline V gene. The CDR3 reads CSVTLGEKLFF.

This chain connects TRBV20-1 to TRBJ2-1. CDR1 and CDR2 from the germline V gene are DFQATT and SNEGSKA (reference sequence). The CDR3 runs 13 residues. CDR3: CSARDAWNDEQFF.

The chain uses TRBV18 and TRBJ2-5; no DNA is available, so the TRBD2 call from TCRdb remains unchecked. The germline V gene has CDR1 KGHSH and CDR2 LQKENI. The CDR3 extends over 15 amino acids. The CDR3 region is CASSPQVGGGETQYF. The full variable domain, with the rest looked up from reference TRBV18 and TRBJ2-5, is NAGVMQNPRHLVRRRGQEARLRCSPMKGHSHVYWYRQLPEEGLKFMVYLQKENIIDESGMPKERFSAEFPKEGPSILRIQQVVRGDSAAYFCASSPQVGGGETQYFGPGTRLLVL.

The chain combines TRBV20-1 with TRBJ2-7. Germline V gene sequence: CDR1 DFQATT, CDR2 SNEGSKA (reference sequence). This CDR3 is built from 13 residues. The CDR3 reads CSARVSGSYEQYF.

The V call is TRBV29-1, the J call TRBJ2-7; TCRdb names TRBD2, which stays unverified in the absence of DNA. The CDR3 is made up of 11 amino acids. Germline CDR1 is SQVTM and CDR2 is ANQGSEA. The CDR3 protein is CSVAHSHEQYF.

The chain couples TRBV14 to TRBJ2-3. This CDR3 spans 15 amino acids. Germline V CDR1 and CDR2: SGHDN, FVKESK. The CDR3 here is CASSQDQLAADTQYF.

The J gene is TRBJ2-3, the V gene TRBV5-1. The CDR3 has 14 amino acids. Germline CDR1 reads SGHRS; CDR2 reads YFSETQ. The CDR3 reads CASQSQVNTDTQYF.

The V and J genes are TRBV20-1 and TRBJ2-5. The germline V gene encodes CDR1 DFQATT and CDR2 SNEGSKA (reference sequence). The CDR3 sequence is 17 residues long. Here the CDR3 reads CSASKEGADQYQETQYF.

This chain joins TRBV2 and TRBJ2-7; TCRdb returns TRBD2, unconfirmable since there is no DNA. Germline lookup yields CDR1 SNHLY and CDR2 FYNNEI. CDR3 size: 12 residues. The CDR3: CASGTRPYEQYF.

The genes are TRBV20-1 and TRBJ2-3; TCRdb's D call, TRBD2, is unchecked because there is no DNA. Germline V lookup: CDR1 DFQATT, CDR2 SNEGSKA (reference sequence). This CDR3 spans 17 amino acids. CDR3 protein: CSARKPSSGRAFDTQYF.

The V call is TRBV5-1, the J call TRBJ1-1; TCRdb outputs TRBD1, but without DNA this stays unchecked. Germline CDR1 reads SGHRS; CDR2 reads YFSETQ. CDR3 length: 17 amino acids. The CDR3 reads CASSLAVRDRENTEAFF.

CDR3 loop: CASSLVPAGVLEQYF. The chain links TRBV7-2 to TRBJ2-7. There are 15 residues in the CDR3. Germline CDR1 and CDR2: SGHTA and FQGNSA.

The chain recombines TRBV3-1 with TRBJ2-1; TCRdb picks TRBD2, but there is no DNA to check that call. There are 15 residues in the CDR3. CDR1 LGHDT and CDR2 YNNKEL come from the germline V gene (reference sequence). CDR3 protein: CASSQEGLAGGEQFF.

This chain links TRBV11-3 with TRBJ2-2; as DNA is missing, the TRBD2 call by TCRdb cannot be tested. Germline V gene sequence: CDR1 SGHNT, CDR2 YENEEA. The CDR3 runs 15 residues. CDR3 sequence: CASMRPGLNTGELFF.

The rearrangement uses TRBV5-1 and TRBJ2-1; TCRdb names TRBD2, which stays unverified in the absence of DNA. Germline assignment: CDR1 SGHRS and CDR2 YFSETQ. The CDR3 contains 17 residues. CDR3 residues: CASSLLRTSGRYNEQFF.

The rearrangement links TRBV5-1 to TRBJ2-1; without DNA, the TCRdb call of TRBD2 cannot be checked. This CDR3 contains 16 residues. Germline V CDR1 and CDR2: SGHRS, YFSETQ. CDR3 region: CASSLSAGGLGNEQFF.

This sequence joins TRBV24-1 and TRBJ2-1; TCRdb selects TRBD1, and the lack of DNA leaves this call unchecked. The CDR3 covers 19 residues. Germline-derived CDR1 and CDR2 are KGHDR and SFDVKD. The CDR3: CATIQGFRLTGPLLDEQFF.

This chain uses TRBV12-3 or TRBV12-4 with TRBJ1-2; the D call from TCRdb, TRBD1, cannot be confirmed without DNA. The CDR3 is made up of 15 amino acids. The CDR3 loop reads CASSLAQTGYYGYTF.

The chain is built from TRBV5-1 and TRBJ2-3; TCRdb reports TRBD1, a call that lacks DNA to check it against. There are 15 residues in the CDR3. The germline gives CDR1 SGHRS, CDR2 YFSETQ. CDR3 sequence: CASSPGQGAGDTQYF.

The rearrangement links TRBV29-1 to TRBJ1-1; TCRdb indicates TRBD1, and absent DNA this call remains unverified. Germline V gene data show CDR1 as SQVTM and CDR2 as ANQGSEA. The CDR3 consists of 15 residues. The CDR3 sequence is CSVVRGTAQNTEAFF.

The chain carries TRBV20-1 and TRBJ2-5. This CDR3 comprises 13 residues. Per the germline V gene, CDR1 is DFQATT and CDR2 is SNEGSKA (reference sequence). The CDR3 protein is CSARIRVGETQYF.

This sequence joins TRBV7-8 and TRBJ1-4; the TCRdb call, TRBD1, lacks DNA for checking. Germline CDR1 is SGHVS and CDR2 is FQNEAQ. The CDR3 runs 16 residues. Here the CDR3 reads CASSLGPGTGDEKLFF.

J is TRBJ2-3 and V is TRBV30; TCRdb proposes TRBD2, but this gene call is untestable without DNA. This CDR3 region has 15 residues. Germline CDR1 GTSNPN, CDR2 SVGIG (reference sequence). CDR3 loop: CAWSVAGGITDTQYF. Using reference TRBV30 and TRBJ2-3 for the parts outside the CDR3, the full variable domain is SQTIHQWPATLVQPVGSPLSLECTVEGTSNPNLYWYRQAAGRGLQLLFYSVGIGQISSEVPQNLSASRPQDRQFILSSKKLLLSDSGFYLCAWSVAGGITDTQYFGPGTRLTVL.

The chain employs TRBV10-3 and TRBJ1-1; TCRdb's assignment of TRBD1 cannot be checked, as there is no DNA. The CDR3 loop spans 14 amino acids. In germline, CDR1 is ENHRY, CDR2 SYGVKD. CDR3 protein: CAGQQGRVGAEAFF.

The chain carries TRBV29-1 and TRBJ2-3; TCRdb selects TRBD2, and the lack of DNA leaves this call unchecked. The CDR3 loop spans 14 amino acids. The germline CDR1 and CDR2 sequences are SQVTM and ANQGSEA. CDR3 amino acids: CSVRTGGRTDTQYF.

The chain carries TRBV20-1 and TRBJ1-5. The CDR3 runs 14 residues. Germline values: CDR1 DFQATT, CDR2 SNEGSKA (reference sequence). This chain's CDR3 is CSAGPPGDNQPQHF.

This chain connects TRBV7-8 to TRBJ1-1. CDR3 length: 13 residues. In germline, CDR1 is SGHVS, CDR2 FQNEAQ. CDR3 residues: CASSLAGQPKAFF.

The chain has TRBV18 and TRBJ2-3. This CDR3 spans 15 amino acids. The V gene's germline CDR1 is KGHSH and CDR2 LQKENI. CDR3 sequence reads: CASSPTGGGTDTQYF.

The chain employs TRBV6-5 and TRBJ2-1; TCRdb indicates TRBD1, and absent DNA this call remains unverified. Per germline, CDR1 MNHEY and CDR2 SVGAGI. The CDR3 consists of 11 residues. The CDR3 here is CASRGRDKQFF.

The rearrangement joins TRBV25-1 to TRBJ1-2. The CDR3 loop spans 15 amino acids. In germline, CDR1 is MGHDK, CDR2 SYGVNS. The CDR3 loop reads CASSETTIMGYGYTF.